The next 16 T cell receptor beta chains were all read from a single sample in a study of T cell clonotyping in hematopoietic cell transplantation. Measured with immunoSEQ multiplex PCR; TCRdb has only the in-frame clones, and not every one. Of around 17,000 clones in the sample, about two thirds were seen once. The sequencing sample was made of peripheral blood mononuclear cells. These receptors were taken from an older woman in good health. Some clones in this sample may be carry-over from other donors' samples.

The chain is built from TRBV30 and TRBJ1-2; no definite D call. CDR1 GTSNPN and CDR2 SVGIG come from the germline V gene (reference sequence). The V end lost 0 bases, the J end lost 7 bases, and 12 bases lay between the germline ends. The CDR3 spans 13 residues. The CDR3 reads CAWSVVLAGGYTF. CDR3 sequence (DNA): TGTGCCTGGAGTGTAGTTCTTGCCGGTGGCTACACCTTC.

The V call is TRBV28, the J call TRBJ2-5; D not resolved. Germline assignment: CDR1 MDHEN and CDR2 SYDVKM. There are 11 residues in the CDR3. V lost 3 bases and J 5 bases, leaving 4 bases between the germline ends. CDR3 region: CASSFEETQYF. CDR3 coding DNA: TGTGCCAGCAGTTTTGAGGAGACCCAGTACTTC.

Here the CDR3 DNA reads TGTGCCTGGAGCCGTGGGGCTAGCGGGAGGTACGAGCAGTACTTC. Its translation: CAWSRGASGRYEQYF. The chain employs TRBV30 and TRBJ2-7; 11 nucleotides line up with TRBD2. CDR1 and CDR2 from the germline V gene are GTSNPN and SVGIG (reference sequence). This CDR3 has 15 residues. V lost 3 bases to trimming and J lost 4 bases; unmatched junction nucleotides: 8.

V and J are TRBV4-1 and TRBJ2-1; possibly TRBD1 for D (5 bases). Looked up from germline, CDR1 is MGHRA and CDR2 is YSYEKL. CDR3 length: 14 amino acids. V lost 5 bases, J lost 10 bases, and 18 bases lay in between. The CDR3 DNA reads TGCGCCAGCAGCGCTCCGACCAAGGGGCCGGAGCAGTTCTTC. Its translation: CASSAPTKGPEQFF.

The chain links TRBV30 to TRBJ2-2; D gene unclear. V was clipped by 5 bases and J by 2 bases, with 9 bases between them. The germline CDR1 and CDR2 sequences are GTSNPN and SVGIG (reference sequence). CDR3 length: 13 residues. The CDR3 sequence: CAWVAVNTGELFF. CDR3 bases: TGTGCCTGGGTCGCGGTAAACACCGGGGAGCTGTTTTTT.

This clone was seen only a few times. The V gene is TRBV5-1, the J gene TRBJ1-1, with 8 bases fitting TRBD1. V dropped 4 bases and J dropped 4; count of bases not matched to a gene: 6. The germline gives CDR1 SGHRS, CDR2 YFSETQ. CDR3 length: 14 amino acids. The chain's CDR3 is CASSGTRGRTEAFF. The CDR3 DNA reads TGCGCCAGCAGCGGCACCAGGGGGCGCACTGAAGCTTTCTTT.

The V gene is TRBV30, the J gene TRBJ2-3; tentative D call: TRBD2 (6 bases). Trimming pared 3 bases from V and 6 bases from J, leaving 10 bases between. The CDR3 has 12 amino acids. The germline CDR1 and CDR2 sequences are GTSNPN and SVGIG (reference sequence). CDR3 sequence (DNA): TGTGCCTGGAGGCGGGGCATGGATACGCAGTATTTT. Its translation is CAWRRGMDTQYF.

Here the CDR3 DNA reads TGTGCCAGCAAAAGGGAGGGCCGCTATGGCTACACCTTC. Translation: CASKREGRYGYTF. The chain links TRBV27 to TRBJ1-2; no reliable D call. The length of the CDR3 is 13 residues. In germline, CDR1 is MNHEY, CDR2 SMNVEV (reference sequence). V lost 7 bases to trimming and J lost 4 bases, with 13 bases between them.

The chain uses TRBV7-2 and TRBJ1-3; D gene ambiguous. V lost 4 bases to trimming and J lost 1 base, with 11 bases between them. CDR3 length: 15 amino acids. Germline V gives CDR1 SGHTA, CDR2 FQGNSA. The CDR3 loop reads CASSSGSSSGNTIYF. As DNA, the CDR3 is TGTGCCAGCAGCTCCGGAAGCTCATCTGGAAACACCATATATTTT.

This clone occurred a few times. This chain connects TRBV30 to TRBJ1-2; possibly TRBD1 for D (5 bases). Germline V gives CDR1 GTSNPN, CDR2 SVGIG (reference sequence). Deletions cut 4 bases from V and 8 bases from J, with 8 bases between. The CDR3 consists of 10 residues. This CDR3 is CAWIGQGYTF. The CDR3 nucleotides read TGTGCCTGGATAGGACAAGGCTACACCTTC.

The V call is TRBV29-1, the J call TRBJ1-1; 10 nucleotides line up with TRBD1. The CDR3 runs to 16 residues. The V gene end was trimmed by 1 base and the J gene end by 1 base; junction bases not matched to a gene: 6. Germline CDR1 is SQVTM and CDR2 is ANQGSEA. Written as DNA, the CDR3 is TGCAGCGTTGAAGGCGACAGGGGGCCCCGGAACACTGAAGCTTTCTTT. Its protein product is CSVEGDRGPRNTEAFF.

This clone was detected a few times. CDR3 coding DNA: TGTGCCAGTAGTCCCGACAGGGCCGGCGAGCAGTACTTC. Residues: CASSPDRAGEQYF. This chain joins TRBV19 and TRBJ2-7; 7 nucleotides match TRBD1. V shed 5 bases, J shed 6 bases, and the junction held 7 bases outside the gene matches. The germline V gene has CDR1 LNHDA and CDR2 SQIVND (reference sequence). This CDR3 has 13 amino acids.

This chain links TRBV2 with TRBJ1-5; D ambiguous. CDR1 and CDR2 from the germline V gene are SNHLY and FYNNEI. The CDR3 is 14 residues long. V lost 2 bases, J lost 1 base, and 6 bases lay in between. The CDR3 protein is CASSEMVSNQPQHF. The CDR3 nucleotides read TGTGCCAGCAGTGAAATGGTGAGCAATCAGCCCCAGCATTTT.

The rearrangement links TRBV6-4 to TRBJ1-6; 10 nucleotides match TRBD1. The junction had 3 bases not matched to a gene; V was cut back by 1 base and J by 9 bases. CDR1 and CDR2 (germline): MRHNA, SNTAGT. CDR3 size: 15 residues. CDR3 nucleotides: TGTGCCAGCAGTGACTTAGGACAGGGGGTTTCACCCCTCCACTTT. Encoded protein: CASSDLGQGVSPLHF.

The chain's CDR3 is CASSLWGTGNYGYTF. The DNA of the CDR3 is TGTGCCAGCAGCCTATGGGGGACAGGAAACTATGGCTACACCTTC. The chain carries TRBV13 and TRBJ1-2, with 8 bases identical to TRBD1. Losses at the gene ends were 5 bases for V and 2 bases for J; bases not matched to a gene: 7. Germline CDR1 PRHDT, CDR2 FYEKMQ (reference sequence). This CDR3 contains 15 residues. The variable domain in full, with the rest retrieved from reference TRBV13 and TRBJ1-2, is AAGVIQSPRHLIKEKRETATLKCYPIPRHDTVYWYQQGPGQDPQFLISFYEKMQSDKGSIPDRFSAQQFSDYHSELNMSSLELGDSALYFCASSLWGTGNYGYTFGSGTRLTVV.

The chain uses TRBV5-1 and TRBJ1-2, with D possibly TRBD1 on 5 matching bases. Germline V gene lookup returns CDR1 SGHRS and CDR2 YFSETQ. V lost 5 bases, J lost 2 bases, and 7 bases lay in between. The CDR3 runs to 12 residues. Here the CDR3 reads CASRTENYGYTF. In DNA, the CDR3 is TGCGCCAGCAGGACAGAGAACTATGGCTACACCTTC.